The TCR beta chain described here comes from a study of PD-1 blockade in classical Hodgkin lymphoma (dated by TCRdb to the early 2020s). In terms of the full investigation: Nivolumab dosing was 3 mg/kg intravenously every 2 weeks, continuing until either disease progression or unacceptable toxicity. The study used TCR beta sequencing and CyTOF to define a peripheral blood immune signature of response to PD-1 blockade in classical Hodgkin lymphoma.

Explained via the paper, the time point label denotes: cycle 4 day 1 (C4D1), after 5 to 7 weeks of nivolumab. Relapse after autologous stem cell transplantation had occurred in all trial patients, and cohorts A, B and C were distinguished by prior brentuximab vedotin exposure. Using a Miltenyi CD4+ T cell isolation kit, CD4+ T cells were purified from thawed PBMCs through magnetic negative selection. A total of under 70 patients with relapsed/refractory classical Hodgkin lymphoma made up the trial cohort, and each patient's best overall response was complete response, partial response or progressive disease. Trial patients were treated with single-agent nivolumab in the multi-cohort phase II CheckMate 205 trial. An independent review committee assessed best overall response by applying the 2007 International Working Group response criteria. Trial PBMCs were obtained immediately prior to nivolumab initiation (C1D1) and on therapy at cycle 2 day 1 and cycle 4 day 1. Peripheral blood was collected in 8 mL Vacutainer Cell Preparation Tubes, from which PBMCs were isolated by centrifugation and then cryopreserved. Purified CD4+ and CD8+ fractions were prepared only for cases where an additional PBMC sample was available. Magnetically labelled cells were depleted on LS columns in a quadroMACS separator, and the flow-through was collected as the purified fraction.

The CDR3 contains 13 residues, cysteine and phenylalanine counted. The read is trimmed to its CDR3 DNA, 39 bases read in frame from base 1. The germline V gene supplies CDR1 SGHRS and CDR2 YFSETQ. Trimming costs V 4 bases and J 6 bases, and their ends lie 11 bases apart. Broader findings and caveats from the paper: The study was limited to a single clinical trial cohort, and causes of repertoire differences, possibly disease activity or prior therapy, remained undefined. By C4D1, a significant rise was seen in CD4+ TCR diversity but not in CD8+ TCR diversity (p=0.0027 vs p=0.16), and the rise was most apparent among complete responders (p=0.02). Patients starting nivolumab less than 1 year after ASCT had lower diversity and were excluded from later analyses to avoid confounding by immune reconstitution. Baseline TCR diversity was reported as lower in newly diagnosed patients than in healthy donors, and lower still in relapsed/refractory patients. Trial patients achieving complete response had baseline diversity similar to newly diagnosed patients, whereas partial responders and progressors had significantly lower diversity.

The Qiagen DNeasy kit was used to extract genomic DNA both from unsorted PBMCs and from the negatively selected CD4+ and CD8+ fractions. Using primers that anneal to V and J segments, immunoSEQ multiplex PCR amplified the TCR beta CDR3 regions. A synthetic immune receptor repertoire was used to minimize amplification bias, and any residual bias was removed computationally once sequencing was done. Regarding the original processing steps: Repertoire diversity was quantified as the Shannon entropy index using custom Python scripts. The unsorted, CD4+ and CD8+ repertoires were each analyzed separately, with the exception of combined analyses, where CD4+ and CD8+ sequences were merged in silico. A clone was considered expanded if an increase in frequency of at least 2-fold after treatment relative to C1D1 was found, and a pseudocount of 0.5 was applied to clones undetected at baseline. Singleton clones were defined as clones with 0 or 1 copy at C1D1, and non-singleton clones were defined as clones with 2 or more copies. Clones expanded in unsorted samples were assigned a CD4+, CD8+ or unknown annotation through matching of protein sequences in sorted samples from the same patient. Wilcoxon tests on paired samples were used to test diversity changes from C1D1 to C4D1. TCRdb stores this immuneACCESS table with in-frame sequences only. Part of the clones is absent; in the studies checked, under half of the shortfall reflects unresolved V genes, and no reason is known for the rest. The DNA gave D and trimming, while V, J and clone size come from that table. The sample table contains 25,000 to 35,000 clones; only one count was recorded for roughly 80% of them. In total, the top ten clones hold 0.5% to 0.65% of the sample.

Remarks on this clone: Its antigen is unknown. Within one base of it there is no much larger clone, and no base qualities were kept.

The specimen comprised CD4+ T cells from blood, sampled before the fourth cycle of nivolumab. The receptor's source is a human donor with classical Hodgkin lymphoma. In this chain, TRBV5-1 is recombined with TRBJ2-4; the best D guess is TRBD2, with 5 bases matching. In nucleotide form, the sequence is TGCGCCAGCAGCGGGGAGATTCGAAACATTCAGTACTTC. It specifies CASSGEIRNIQYF.